The source of this T cell receptor beta chain is a study of shared clonotypes between healthy human individuals (dated by TCRdb to 2020 to 2022). For context, the study as a whole: The cohort comprised a couple of women and a few men aged 18 to 49 years. For each donor, CD4 naive and CD4 memory were each given three plates, CD8 naive was given two plates, and CD8 memory was given one plate. Blood TCR repertoires of five healthy adults were deeply sequenced to estimate repertoire size and the extent of clonotype sharing between individuals. To increase sequencing depth and limit assay-specific biases, TCR repertoire library preparation and sequencing were carried out by different laboratories using diverse techniques. Leukapheresis yielded between about 0.8 and 9.5 billion PBMCs per donor. What the work shows at the level of the full study, not this receptor alone: Naive subsets generally had larger estimated clonotype richness than memory subsets did. Sharing across a handful of donors was observed for around 5% of naive CD4, less than 4% of naive CD8, roughly 2.4% of memory CD4, and around 0.4% of memory CD8 clonotypes. Higher generation probabilities were observed for clonotypes shared by all four sorted-subset donors than for non-shared clonotypes. Only blood was sampled, and tissue TCR repertoires likely differ from those in blood. Rarefaction of sorted-subset datasets indicated incomplete sequencing despite the large sequencing depth. Because the study included only a small number of donors, the genetic and exposure-history diversity represented was limited. Pairwise subsampling indicated that sequencing depth was expected to affect the degree of clonotype sharing among donors.

Donors were healthy HIV-negative adults with no recently reported acute infections or vaccinations. Only Caucasian adults living in Nashville, Tennessee, USA were represented among the donors. CD4+ T cells were enriched by magnetic negative selection, after which naive cells were positively selected on CD45RA and the negative fraction was taken as the memory subset. Blood was obtained by leukapheresis, after which PBMCs were separated by Ficoll-Histopaque density gradient centrifugation and cryopreserved in liquid nitrogen vapor phase. Analytical flow cytometry was used to check the purity and quantity of each magnetically sorted T cell population. Each sorted fraction had its genomic DNA isolated and then quantified by UV absorbance on a Nanodrop 2000c. The count of this clone is one. What this receptor recognizes is not known. No much larger clonotype is one base removed from it; base qualities were not supplied.

At the junction V is shortened by 4 bases and J by 4 bases, with 15 bases in between. Per the germline V gene, MNHNS is the CDR1 and SASEGT is the CDR2. The CDR3 sequence holds 15 residues, the cysteine and phenylalanine included. Only the CDR3 DNA is retained, 45 bases long and in frame from the first base. TCR CDR3 regions were amplified from genomic DNA by multiplex PCR using the deep immunoSEQ assay. For each cell subset, the extracted genomic DNA was distributed evenly across all wells of several immunoSEQ 96-well plates, and each plate served as one replicate. Each replicate PCR for sorted subsets received about 200 ng genomic DNA, equal to about 30,000 T cell genomes. Purified libraries were quantified with a Qubit 3.0 fluorometer, sized on a Bioanalyzer 2100, and re-quantified with the KAPA Library Quantification kit. Each immunoSEQ 96-well plate was sequenced on its own single-read 150-cycle Illumina NextSeq 550 flow cell. The paper's data handling went like this. Because the immunoSEQ output held only junctional sequences and lacked quality scores, the filtering could not match the filtering applied to full-length reads. To assign V/J genes and CDR3, sequences were annotated against IMGT germline references using PyIR, a Python wrapper for IgBLAST v1.9. Reads with weak V/J assignments (E-value above 1e-6), missing CDR3, stop codons, out-of-frame junctions, or ambiguous translated residues were removed. V3J clonotypes were defined as sequences sharing an identical inferred V gene, J gene, and CDR3 amino acid sequence. Percentage overlap between repertoires was computed as shared unique clonotypes divided by the size of the smaller repertoire. Repertoire richness was assessed with RTK rarefaction, the Chao1 estimator, and Recon v2.1 estimates of unobserved clonotypes. For all TCRbeta clonotypes obtained by the gDNA method from a handful of donors, generation probabilities were computed with OLGA. Drawn from immuneACCESS, this table holds only the in-frame rearrangements with V and J called that TCRdb kept. Clones are partly lost; checked studies trace under half to an unresolved V gene and leave the rest unexplained. V, J and clone size are taken as reported in that table, and D and trimming were inferred from the DNA itself. The sample table shows roughly 1.5 million clones, and about 98% are seen once. The ten largest clones add up to 0.4% to 0.55% of the sample.

The sample consisted of naive CD4+ T cells sorted from blood. The label giving this sample's cell subset or site can be read as: CD45RA+ positively selected. The origin of this receptor is a young man in good health. Recombination joined TRBV6-1 with TRBJ2-3; a tentative D call is TRBD1 (7 bases match). The DNA sequence is as follows: TGTGCCAGCAGTGTGGAGGGGGCCCCCTCAGATACGCAGTATTTT. The translation is CASSVEGAPSDTQYF.